This passage covers 16 T cell receptor beta chains from one sample sequenced in a study of Graves' ophthalmopathy and Graves' hyperthyroidism (dated by TCRdb to 2017 to 2018). For sequencing, an Illumina HiSeq 2000 was employed. For repertoire sequencing, the TCR beta CDR3 regions were amplified from RNA transcripts. The first round of RT-PCR was done with HTBI primers and the Qiagen OneStep RT-PCR kit, and was followed by a second round of multiplex PCR, then size selection and purification. Through fastp at Q25 and MiXCR, TCRdb rebuilt clones from the public reads, retaining in-frame beta chains. Each record represents a unique CDR3 protein, reported with the most common genes and DNA among its rows. For this sample the table gives just over 600,000 distinct CDR3 sequences, of which about 20% were detected only once. More than 5.5% of the sample lies in the top ten. The sequencing sample was made of peripheral blood. The source of these receptors is a young woman with stable Graves' hyperthyroidism. Some clones in this sample may be carry-over from other donors' samples. Donor details come from another sample of the same person, matched by shared clones.

The chain is built from TRBV12-3 or TRBV12-4 and TRBJ1-1; D remains unclear. This CDR3 has 11 amino acids. V lost 2 bases and J lost 8, with 6 bases in between. CDR3 sequence (DNA): TGTGCCAGCAGTTTATCTCAGGAAGCTTTCTTT. This sequence encodes CASSLSQEAFF.

This clonotype was observed a few times. A clone one base away is much larger, so this may be a read error. The conserved phenylalanine or tryptophan normally closing the CDR3 is absent here, so this likely arose from a read error. CDR3 sequence reads: CASSLSGAYGYTV. The CDR3, as DNA: TGTGCCAGCAGTTTATCGGGAGCATATGGCTACACCGTC. This sequence joins TRBV27 and TRBJ1-2; no clear D gene. Germline V gene sequence: CDR1 MNHEY, CDR2 SMNVEV (reference sequence). CDR3 length: 13 amino acids. V lost 0 bases, J lost 5 bases, and 7 bases lay in between.

This clonotype appeared a single time. The CDR3 DNA follows: TGTGCCAGCAGTGACGGAGGGAGCTGGGAGACCCAGTACTTC. Translated: CASSDGGSWETQYF. The rearrangement uses TRBV2 and TRBJ2-5; TRBD2 might be the D (6 bases). From germline, CDR1 is SNHLY and CDR2 FYNNEI. The CDR3 loop spans 14 amino acids. Deletions cut 3 bases from V and 5 bases from J, with 13 bases between.

This clonotype was recorded a few times. The chain links TRBV11-2 to TRBJ2-5, with D perhaps matching TRBD1 (6 bases). The length of the CDR3 is 14 residues. Between the trimmed V and J ends, which lost 5 bases and 1 base, there was a span of 11 bases. CDR1 SGHAT and CDR2 FQNNGV come from the germline V gene. Here the CDR3 DNA reads TGTGCCAGCAGCAAAGGACAGCGCCAAGAGACCCAGTACTTC. Amino acid sequence: CASSKGQRQETQYF.

The sample holds a few counts of this clonotype. The chain combines TRBV24-1 with TRBJ2-2; D gene uncertain. The germline V gene has CDR1 KGHDR and CDR2 SFDVKD. CDR3 length: 13 residues. Trimming stripped 8 bases from V and 5 bases from J, with 11 bases between. The CDR3, as DNA: TGTGCCACCAAATCGGTAGAAACCGGGGAGCTGTTTTTT. It is translated as CATKSVETGELFF.

The CDR3 protein is CASRQREGLYEQYF. The CDR3 DNA sequence: TGTGCCAGCCGCCAGCGGGAGGGCCTGTACGAGCAGTACTTC. The chain carries TRBV6-1 and TRBJ2-7, with TRBD2 matching 10 bases. The V gene's germline CDR1 is MNHNS and CDR2 SASEGT. V was pared by 8 bases and J by 4 bases, with 8 bases of the junction left unmatched. There are 14 residues in the CDR3.

The rearrangement joins TRBV7-2 to TRBJ2-1; TRBD1 might be the D (6 bases). There are 15 residues in the CDR3. V was cut by 1 base and J by 2 bases, with 9 bases left in between. Germline CDR1 SGHTA, CDR2 FQGNSA. As DNA, the CDR3 is TGTGCCAGCAGCTTAGACAGGGTAACCTACAATGAGCAGTTCTTC. Amino acid sequence: CASSLDRVTYNEQFF.

At least ten counts were recorded for this clonotype. The rearrangement links TRBV10-2 to TRBJ1-1; TRBD1 is a possible D gene (6 bases). Germline CDR1 WSHSY, CDR2 SAAADI. The CDR3 consists of 11 residues. V lost 8 bases to trimming and J lost 6 bases, with 10 bases between them. The CDR3 coding sequence is TGCGCCAGCTCGGACAGTGCTGAAGCTTTCTTT. This gives the protein CASSDSAEAFF.

This clonotype was seen repeatedly, ten times or more. V and J are TRBV6-2 or TRBV6-3 and TRBJ1-1; D is ambiguous. The germline V and J ends were trimmed by 2 bases and 4 bases, with 8 bases remaining between them. The germline V gene encodes CDR1 MNHEY and CDR2 SVGEGT. This CDR3 is 13 amino acids long. CDR3 in DNA: TGTGCCAGCAGTTACGAGGGATCCACTGAAGCTTTCTTT. Translating gives CASSYEGSTEAFF.

The chain has TRBV6-2 or TRBV6-3 and TRBJ2-5; D is undetermined. The ends were cut back, 6 bases at V and 4 bases at J, with 9 bases in the middle. Germline CDR1 and CDR2: MNHEY and SVGEGT. This CDR3 region has 12 residues. The CDR3 spells CASRRSVETQYF. As DNA, the CDR3 is TGTGCCAGCAGGCGGAGCGTAGAGACCCAGTACTTC.

Ten or more counts support this clonotype. This chain links TRBV15 with TRBJ1-1, with TRBD1 matching over 9 bases. V shed 1 base, J shed 0 bases, and the junction held 9 bases outside the gene matches. Germline V gives CDR1 LNHNV, CDR2 YYDKDF (reference sequence). The CDR3 contains 18 residues. CDR3 sequence reads: CATSRGGTGGALNTEAFF. For the CDR3, the DNA is TGTGCCACCAGCAGAGGAGGAACAGGGGGCGCCTTGAACACTGAAGCTTTCTTT.

Ten or more counts support this clonotype. V is TRBV12-3 or TRBV12-4 and J is TRBJ1-1, with 10 bases that match TRBD1. The CDR3 loop spans 14 amino acids. Trimming took 6 bases from V and 6 from J; bases not matched to a gene: 7. CDR3 region: CASRPGQGSSEAFF. DNA of the CDR3: TGTGCCAGCAGACCGGGACAGGGGTCCTCTGAAGCTTTCTTT.

This clonotype was seen ten or more times. The gene calls are TRBV28 and TRBJ2-5; D is possibly TRBD2 (7 bases). The CDR3 sequence is 21 residues long. CDR1 and CDR2 (germline): MDHEN, SYDVKM. The V end was cut by 7 bases, the J end by 0 bases, with 33 bases between. CDR3 sequence: CASNGGAYRGRAKSYQETQYF. CDR3 nucleotides: TGTGCCAGCAATGGGGGAGCGTATAGGGGGAGGGCCAAGTCCTACCAAGAGACCCAGTACTTC.

This clonotype has a count of ten or more. The V and J genes are TRBV20-1 and TRBJ1-5; 7 bases are a match to TRBD1. Germline values: CDR1 DFQATT, CDR2 SNEGSKA (reference sequence). The CDR3 totals 17 residues. The V segment lost 3 bases and the J segment 5 bases; nucleotides outside the gene matches: 16. In DNA form, the CDR3 reads TGCAGTGCTAGCCTCCCAGGATTGACAGGGCGGCATCAGCCCCAGCATTTT. Translating gives CSASLPGLTGRHQPQHF.

This clonotype has a count of ten or more. The V call is TRBV20-1, the J call TRBJ1-5, with D possibly TRBD1 on 6 matching bases. Germline V gene lookup returns CDR1 DFQATT and CDR2 SNEGSKA (reference sequence). The V end lost 0 bases, the J end lost 5 bases, and 14 bases lay between the germline ends. The CDR3 has 15 amino acids. CDR3 DNA: TGCAGTGCTAGAGAGGGGAGCCAGGGGCATCAGCCCCAGCATTTT. Protein: CSAREGSQGHQPQHF.

This clonotype was seen repeatedly, ten times or more. The CDR3 loop is CASSTRGGEQYF. In DNA form, the CDR3 reads TGTGCCAGCAGTACTCGGGGGGGCGAGCAGTACTTC. V gene TRBV27 combines with J gene TRBJ2-7; 8 nucleotides agree with TRBD2. Losses at the gene ends were 5 bases for V and 6 bases for J; bases not matched to a gene: 3. The CDR3 loop spans 12 amino acids. CDR1 MNHEY and CDR2 SMNVEV come from the germline V gene (reference sequence).